Below, 2 T cell receptor beta chains from the same sample are listed, as sequenced in a study of blood T cell repertoires in COVID-19. Clones were sequenced by immunoSEQ multiplex PCR, and TCRdb holds only the in-frame ones, with some missing. Here the sample spans about 20,000 clones, over 75% being singletons. Sequencing input: peripheral blood. These receptors were taken from a human donor in a cohort sampled during active COVID-19.

The rearrangement uses TRBV25-1 and TRBJ1-1; TRBD1 agrees at 11 bases. The CDR3 length is 12 residues. Germline CDR1 and CDR2: MGHDK and SYGVNS. The V segment lost 10 bases and the J segment 4 bases; nucleotides outside the gene matches: 2. CDR3 protein: CATGTGGTEAFF. The CDR3 coding sequence is TGTGCCACTGGGACAGGGGGCACTGAAGCTTTCTTT.

The V call is TRBV9, the J call TRBJ2-2; 8 bases line up with TRBD1. Germline V gene lookup returns CDR1 SGDLS and CDR2 YYNGEE. Trimming removed 4 bases from V and 7 bases from J; junction bases left unmatched: 3. This CDR3 comprises 13 residues. CDR3 in DNA: TGTGCCAGCAGCACAGGGACAGGCGGGGAGCTGTTTTTT. Its translation: CASSTGTGGELFF.